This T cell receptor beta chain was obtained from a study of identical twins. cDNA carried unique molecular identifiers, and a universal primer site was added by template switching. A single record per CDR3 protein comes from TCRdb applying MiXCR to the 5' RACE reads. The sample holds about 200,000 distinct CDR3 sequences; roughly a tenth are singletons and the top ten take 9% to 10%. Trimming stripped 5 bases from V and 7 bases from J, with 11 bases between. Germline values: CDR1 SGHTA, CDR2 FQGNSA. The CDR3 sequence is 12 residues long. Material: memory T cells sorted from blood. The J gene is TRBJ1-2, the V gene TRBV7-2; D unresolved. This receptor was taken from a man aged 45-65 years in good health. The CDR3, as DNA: TGTGCCAGCAGCGCGAGCGATTTTGGCTACACCTTC. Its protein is CASSASDFGYTF. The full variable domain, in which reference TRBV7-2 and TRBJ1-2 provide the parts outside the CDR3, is GAGVSQSPSNKVTEKGKDVELRCDPISGHTALYWYRQSLGQGLEFLIYFQGNSAPDKSGLPSDRFSAERTGGSVSTLTIQRTQQEDSAVYLCASSASDFGYTFGSGTRLTVV.